The 10 T cell receptor beta chains below were found in one sample sequenced in a study of shared clonotypes between healthy human individuals. CD45RO negativity and positive selection for CCR7 defined naive CD8 cells, a population that excluded terminally differentiated effector memory CD45RA+ cells. The table came from immunoSEQ multiplex PCR; TCRdb's copy has only in-frame clones and leaves some out. The table includes roughly 2.1 million clones, roughly 91% detected once. The specimen sequenced was naive CD8+ T cells from PBMCs. The source is a man aged 18 to 29 in good health. Some clones in this sample may be carry-over from other donors' samples.

The V call is TRBV13, the J call TRBJ1-2, with D possibly matching TRBD1 (6 bases). Germline V CDR1 and CDR2: PRHDT, FYEKMQ (reference sequence). This CDR3 has 15 amino acids. V lost 4 bases and J lost 3, with 15 bases in between. DNA for the CDR3: TGTGCCAGCAGCTCCCTACAGGGTATAGACTATGGCTACACCTTC. Its protein is CASSSLQGIDYGYTF.

J is TRBJ2-5 and V is TRBV4-1; weak D call: TRBD1 (6 bases). Trimming removed 1 base from V and 5 bases from J, with 14 bases in between. The CDR3 totals 15 residues. CDR1 and CDR2 from the germline V gene are MGHRA and YSYEKL. Written as DNA, the CDR3 is TGCGCCAGCAGCCAAGTACTTGGGGGCCACGAGACCCAGTACTTC. This gives the protein CASSQVLGGHETQYF.

The chain is built from TRBV28 and TRBJ2-1, with TRBD1 matching 10 bases. V trimming: 6 bases; J trimming: 0 bases; junction bases outside the gene matches: 20. The CDR3 extends over 21 amino acids. Per the germline V gene, CDR1 is MDHEN and CDR2 is SYDVKM. CDR3 amino acids: CASSPYILGQGSPGSYNEQFF. The CDR3 nucleotides are TGTGCCAGCAGCCCCTATATTTTGGGACAGGGGTCCCCAGGCTCCTACAATGAGCAGTTCTTC.

This chain connects TRBV19 to TRBJ1-1; no reliable D call. The CDR3 consists of 13 residues. Trimming shortened V by 4 bases and J by 3 bases, and 9 bases separated the two germline ends. Per germline, CDR1 LNHDA and CDR2 SQIVND (reference sequence). CDR3 sequence reads: CASSRAVDTEAFF. The CDR3 nucleotides are TGTGCCAGTAGTAGGGCAGTCGACACTGAAGCTTTCTTT.

This rearrangement joins TRBV7-8 to TRBJ2-2; 11 nucleotides agree with TRBD2. The germline V gene encodes CDR1 SGHVS and CDR2 FQNEAQ. Trimming took 6 bases from V and 6 from J; bases not matched to a gene: 6. The length of the CDR3 is 15 residues. The CDR3 loop is CASSTSGRISGELFF. Here the CDR3 DNA reads TGTGCCAGCAGTACTAGCGGGAGAATATCCGGGGAGCTGTTTTTT.

CDR3 in amino acids: CASSSGWGYEQYF. The CDR3 DNA is TGTGCCAGCAGCTCAGGTTGGGGCTACGAGCAGTACTTC. This chain uses TRBV11-3 with TRBJ2-7; D ambiguous. Germline CDR1 is SGHNT and CDR2 is YENEEA. CDR3 size: 13 residues. Trimming took 4 bases from V and 3 from J, leaving 10 bases between them.

The J gene is TRBJ2-5, the V gene TRBV27; weak D call: TRBD1 (6 bases). Trimming took 5 bases from V and 4 from J, leaving 14 bases between them. The CDR3 has 14 amino acids. CDR1 is MNHEY, CDR2 SMNVEV, per germline (reference sequence). CDR3 DNA sequence: TGTGCCAGCAGTACCCAGGGGCTAACAGAGACCCAGTACTTC. Its translation: CASSTQGLTETQYF.

This chain links TRBV9 with TRBJ1-2, with 9 bases aligning to TRBD1. Trimming removed 0 bases from V and 4 bases from J; junction bases left unmatched: 10. This CDR3 has 17 residues. Germline loops: CDR1 SGDLS, CDR2 YYNGEE. The CDR3 loop is CASSVVATGGEIYGYTF. The CDR3 DNA follows: TGTGCCAGCAGCGTAGTCGCCACAGGGGGCGAAATCTATGGCTACACCTTC.

Here the CDR3 DNA reads TGTGCCAGCAGTTTCCTAGCGGGCAACTCCTACGAGCAGTACTTC. It specifies CASSFLAGNSYEQYF. This chain joins TRBV27 and TRBJ2-7, with 8 bases lining up with TRBD2. The CDR3 length is 15 residues. V was clipped by 3 bases and J by 0 bases; unmatched bases: 4. Germline-derived CDR1 and CDR2 are MNHEY and SMNVEV (reference sequence).

The rearrangement joins TRBV27 to TRBJ2-7, with D unresolved. Germline V gene lookup returns CDR1 MNHEY and CDR2 SMNVEV (reference sequence). V was trimmed by 3 bases and J by 2 bases, leaving 14 bases between them. CDR3 length equals 15 residues. CDR3 DNA sequence: TGTGCCAGCAGTTTTGACCCTGGGCCGGCCTACGAGCAGTACTTC. Translation: CASSFDPGPAYEQYF.